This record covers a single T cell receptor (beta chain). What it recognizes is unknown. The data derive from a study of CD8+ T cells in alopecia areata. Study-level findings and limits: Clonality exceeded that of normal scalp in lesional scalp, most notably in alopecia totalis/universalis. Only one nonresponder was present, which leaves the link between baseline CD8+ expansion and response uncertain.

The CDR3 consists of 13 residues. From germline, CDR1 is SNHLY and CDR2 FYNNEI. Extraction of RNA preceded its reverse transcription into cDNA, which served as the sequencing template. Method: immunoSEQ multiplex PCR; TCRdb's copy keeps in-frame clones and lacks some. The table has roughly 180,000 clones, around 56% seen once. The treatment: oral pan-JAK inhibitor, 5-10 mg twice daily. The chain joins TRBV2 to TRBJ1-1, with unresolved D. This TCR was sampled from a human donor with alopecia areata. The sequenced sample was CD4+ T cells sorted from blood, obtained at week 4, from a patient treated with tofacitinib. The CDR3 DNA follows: TGTGCGTGGGCGGAACTAATGAACACTGAAGCTTTCTTT. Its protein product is CAWAELMNTEAFF.